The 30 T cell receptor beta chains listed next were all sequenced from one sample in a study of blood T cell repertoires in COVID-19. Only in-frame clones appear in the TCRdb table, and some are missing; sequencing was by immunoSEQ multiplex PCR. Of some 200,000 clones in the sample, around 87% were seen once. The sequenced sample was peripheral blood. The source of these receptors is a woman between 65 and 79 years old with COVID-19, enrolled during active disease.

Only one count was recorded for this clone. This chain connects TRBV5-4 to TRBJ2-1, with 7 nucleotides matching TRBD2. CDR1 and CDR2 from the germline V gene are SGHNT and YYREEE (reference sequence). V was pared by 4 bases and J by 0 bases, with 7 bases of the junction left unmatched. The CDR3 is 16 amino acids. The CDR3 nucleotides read TGTGCCAGCAGCCCCTGGCGGGGGAGCTCCTACAATGAGCAGTTCTTC. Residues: CASSPWRGSSYNEQFF.

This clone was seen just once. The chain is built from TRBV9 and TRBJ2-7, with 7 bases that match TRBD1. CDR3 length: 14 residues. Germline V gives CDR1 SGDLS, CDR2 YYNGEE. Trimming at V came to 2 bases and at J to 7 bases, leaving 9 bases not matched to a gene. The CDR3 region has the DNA TGTGCCAGCAGCGTCACCGGACAGGCTGGGGAGCAGTACTTC. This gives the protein CASSVTGQAGEQYF.

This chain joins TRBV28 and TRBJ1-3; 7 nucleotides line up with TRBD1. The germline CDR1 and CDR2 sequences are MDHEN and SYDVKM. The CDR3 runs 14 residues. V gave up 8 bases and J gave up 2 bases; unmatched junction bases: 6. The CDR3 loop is CASVEGAAGNTIYF. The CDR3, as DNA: TGTGCCAGCGTCGAGGGGGCGGCTGGAAACACCATATATTTT.

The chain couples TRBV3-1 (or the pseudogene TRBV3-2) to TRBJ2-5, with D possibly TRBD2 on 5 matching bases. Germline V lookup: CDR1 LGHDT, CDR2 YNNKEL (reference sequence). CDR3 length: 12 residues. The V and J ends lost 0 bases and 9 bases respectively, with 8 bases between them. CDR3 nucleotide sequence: TGTGCCAGCAGCCAAGATGCGAGGGCCCAGTACTTC. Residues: CASSQDARAQYF.

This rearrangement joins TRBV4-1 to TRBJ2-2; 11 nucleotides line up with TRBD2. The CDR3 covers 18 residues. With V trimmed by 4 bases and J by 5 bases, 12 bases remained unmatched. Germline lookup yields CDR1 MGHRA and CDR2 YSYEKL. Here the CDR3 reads CASSPWGGLAVGTGELFF. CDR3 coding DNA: TGCGCCAGCAGCCCCTGGGGGGGACTAGCGGTTGGAACCGGGGAGCTGTTTTTT.

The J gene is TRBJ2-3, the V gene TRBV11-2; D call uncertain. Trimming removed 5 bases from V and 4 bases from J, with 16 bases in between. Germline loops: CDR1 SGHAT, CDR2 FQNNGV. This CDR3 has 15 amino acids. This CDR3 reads CASSLRGGDPDTQYF. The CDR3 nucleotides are TGTGCCAGCAGCCTTCGCGGCGGAGACCCAGATACGCAGTATTTT.

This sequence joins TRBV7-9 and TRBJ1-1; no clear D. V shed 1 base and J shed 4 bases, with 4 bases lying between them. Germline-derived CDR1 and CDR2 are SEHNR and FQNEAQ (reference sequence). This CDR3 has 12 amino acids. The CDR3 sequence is CASSLESTEAFF. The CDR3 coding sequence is TGTGCCAGCAGCTTAGAGAGCACTGAAGCTTTCTTT.

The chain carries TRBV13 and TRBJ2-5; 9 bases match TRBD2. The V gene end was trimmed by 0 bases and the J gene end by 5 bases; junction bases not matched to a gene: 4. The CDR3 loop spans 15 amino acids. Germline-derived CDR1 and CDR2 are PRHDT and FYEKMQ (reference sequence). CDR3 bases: TGTGCCAGCAGCTTAGGCAAAGCGGGAGGTGAGACCCAGTACTTC. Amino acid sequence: CASSLGKAGGETQYF. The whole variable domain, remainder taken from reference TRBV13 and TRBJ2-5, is AAGVIQSPRHLIKEKRETATLKCYPIPRHDTVYWYQQGPGQDPQFLISFYEKMQSDKGSIPDRFSAQQFSDYHSELNMSSLELGDSALYFCASSLGKAGGETQYFGPGTRLLVL.

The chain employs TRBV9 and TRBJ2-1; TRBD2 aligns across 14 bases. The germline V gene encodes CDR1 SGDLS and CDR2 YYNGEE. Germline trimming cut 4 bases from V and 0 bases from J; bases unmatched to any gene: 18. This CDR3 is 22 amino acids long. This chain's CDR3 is CASSMPATGLAGAMGSYNEQFF. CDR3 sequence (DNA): TGTGCCAGCAGCATGCCGGCAACGGGACTAGCGGGAGCTATGGGCTCCTACAATGAGCAGTTCTTC.

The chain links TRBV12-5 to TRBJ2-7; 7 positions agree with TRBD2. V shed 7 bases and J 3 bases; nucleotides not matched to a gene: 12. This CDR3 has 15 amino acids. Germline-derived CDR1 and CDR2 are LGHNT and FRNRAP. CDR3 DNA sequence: TGTGCTAGTGCCGCCGGAGCGGGGCGGGTCTACGAGCAGTACTTC. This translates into CASAAGAGRVYEQYF.

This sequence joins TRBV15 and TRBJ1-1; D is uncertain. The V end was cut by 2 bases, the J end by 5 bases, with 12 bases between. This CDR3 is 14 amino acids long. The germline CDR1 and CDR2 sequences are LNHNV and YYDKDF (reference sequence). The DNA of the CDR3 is TGTGCCACCAGCAGACTACGAGCGGGGACTGAAGCTTTCTTT. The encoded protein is CATSRLRAGTEAFF.

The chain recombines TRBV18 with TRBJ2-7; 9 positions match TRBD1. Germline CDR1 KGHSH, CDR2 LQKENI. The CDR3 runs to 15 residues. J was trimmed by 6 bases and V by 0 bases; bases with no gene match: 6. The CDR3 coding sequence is TGTGCCAGCTCACCACCGGGACAGGGATCCCTCGAGCAGTACTTC. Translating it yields CASSPPGQGSLEQYF.

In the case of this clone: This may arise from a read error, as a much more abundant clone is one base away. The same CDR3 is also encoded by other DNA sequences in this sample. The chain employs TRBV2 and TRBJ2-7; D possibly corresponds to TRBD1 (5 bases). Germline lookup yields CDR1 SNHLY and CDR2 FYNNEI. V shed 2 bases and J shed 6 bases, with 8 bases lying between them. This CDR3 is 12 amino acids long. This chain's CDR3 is CASSEQGGEQYF. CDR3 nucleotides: TGTGCCAGCAGTGAACAGGGCGGCGAGCAGTACTTC.

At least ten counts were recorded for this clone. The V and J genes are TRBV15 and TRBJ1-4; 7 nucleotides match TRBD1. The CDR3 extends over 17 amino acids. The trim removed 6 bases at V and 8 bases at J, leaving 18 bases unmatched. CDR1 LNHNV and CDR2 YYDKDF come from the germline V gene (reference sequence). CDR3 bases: TGTGCCACCAGAAGACAGGGAGGAGACTTTCCGGAGGAAAAACTGTTTTTT. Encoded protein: CATRRQGGDFPEEKLFF.

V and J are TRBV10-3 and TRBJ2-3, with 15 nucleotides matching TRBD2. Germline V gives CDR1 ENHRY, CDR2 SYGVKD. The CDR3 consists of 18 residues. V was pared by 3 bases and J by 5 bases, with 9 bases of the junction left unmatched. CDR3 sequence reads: CAISESVGLAGGRDTQYF. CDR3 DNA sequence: TGTGCCATCAGTGAATCTGTGGGACTAGCGGGAGGTCGAGATACGCAGTATTTT.

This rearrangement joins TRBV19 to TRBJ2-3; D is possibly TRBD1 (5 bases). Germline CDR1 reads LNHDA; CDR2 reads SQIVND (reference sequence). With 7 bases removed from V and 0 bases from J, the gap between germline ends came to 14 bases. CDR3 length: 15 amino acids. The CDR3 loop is CASNRQGYSTDTQYF. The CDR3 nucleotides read TGTGCCAGTAATCGGCAGGGCTATAGCACAGATACGCAGTATTTT.

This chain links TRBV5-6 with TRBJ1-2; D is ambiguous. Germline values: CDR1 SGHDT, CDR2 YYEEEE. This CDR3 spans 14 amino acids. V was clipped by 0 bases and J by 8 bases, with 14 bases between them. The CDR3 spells CASSLVRGLAGYTF. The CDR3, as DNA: TGTGCCAGCAGCTTGGTCCGGGGTTTGGCGGGCTACACCTTC.

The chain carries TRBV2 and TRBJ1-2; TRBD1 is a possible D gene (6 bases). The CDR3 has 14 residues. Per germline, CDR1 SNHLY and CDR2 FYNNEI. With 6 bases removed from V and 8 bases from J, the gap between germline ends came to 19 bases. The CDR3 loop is CASRGLRGSGGYTF. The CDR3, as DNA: TGTGCCAGCAGGGGCCTCAGGGGTTCGGGCGGCTACACCTTC. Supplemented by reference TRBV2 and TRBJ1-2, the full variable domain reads EPEVTQTPSHQVTQMGQEVILRCVPISNHLYFYWYRQILGQKVEFLVSFYNNEISEKSEIFDDQFSVERPDGSNFTLKIRSTKLEDSAMYFCASRGLRGSGGYTFGSGTRLTVV.

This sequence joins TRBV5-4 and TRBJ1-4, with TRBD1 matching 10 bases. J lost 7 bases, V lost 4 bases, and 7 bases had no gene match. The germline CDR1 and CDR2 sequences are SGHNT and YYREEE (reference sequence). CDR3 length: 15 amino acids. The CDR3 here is CASSRQGDRGEKLFF. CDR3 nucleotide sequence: TGTGCCAGCAGCCGCCAAGGGGACAGGGGTGAAAAACTGTTTTTT.

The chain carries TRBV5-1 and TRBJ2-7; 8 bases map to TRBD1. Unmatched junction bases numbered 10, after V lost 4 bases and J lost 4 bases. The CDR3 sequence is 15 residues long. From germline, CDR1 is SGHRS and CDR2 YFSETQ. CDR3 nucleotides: TGCGCCAGCAGCACAGCGACCGGGACAGGATACGAGCAGTACTTC. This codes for CASSTATGTGYEQYF.

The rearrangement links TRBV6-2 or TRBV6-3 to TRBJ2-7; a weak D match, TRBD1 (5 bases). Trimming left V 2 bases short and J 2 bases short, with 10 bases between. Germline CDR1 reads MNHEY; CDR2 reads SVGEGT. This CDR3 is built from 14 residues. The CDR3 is CASSYQGRTYEQYF. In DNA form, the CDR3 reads TGTGCCAGCAGTTACCAGGGTCGAACCTACGAGCAGTACTTC.

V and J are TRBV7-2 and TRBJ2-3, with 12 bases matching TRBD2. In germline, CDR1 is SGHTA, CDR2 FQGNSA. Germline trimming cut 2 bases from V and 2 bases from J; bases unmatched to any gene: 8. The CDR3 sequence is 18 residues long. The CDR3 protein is CASSLLLAGGQNTDTQYF. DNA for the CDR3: TGTGCCAGCAGCTTACTCCTAGCGGGAGGGCAAAACACAGATACGCAGTATTTT.

Here the CDR3 reads CASSPSDRANTEAFF. In DNA, the CDR3 is TGTGCCAGCAGTCCGTCTGACAGGGCGAACACTGAAGCTTTCTTT. The rearrangement joins TRBV6-5 to TRBJ1-1, with 7 positions matching TRBD1. The V gene end was trimmed by 5 bases and the J gene end by 1 base; junction bases not matched to a gene: 7. The CDR3 contains 15 residues. Germline CDR1 reads MNHEY; CDR2 reads SVGAGI.

CDR3 sequence (DNA): TGTGCCAGCAGACCGGGGGGACCGGTCAACTATGGCTACACCTTC. Protein sequence: CASRPGGPVNYGYTF. V and J are TRBV27 and TRBJ1-2; tentatively, D is TRBD1 (5 bases). CDR1 and CDR2 from the germline V gene are MNHEY and SMNVEV (reference sequence). There are 15 residues in the CDR3. The ends were cut back, 6 bases at V and 2 bases at J, with 16 bases in the middle.

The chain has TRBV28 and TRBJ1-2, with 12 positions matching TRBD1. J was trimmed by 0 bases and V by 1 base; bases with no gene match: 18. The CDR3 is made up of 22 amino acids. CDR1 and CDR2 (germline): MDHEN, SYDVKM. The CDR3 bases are TGTGCCAGCAGTTTATTGGTTCCGGGGACAGGGGGCTGGGGTGGTGCTAACTATGGCTACACCTTC. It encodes CASSLLVPGTGGWGGANYGYTF.

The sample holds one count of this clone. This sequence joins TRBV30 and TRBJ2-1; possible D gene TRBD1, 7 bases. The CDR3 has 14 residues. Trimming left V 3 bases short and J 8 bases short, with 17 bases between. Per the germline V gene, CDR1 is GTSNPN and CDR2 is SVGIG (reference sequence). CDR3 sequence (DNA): TGTGCCTGGAGCCCCGGACAGGAGGGTTATGAGCAGTTCTTC. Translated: CAWSPGQEGYEQFF.

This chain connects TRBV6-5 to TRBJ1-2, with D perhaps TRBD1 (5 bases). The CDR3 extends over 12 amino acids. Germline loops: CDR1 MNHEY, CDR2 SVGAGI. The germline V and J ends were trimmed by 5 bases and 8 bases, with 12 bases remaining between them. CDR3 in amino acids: CASSPSGGGYTF. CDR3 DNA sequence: TGTGCCAGCAGTCCGTCGGGGGGAGGCTACACCTTC.

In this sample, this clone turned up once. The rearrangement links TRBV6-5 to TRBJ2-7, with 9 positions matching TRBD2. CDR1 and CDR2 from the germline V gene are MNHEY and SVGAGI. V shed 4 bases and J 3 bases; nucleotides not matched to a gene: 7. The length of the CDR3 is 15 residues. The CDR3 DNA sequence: TGTGCCAGCAGTTCTCTGGGCGGGAGGGTCTACGAGCAGTACTTC. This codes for CASSSLGGRVYEQYF.

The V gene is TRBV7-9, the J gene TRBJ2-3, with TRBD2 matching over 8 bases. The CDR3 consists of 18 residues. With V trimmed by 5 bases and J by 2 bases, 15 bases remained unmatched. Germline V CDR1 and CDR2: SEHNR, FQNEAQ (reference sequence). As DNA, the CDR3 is TGTGCCAGCAGCAACCGGCGGGGCGCGGGAGGTACCACAGATACGCAGTATTTT. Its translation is CASSNRRGAGGTTDTQYF.

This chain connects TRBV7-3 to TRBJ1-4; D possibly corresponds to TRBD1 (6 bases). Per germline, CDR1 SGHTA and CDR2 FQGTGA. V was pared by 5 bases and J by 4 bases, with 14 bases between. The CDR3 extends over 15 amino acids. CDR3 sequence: CASSATDSRNEKLFF. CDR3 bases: TGTGCCAGCAGCGCGACGGACAGTCGTAATGAAAAACTGTTTTTT.